Described below is a single TCR beta chain sequence and its context. No antigen is known for it. The time point: week 23, last vaccination. The investigators gave 300 ug of mutant IDH1 20-mer peptide in each vaccine dose, together with topical imiquimod. This entry is derived from a study of a mutant IDH1 vaccine in newly diagnosed glioma. Background on the study: Vaccinations were initiated 4-6 weeks following radiotherapy alone, or were given together with temozolomide cycles.

Clones were sequenced by immunoSEQ multiplex PCR, and TCRdb holds only the in-frame ones, with some missing. The sample records around 60,000 clones, approximately 84% being singletons. V lost 8 bases and J lost 4; bases outside the gene matches: 8. Germline lookup yields CDR1 WSHSY and CDR2 SAAADI. This CDR3 contains 14 residues. J is TRBJ1-5 and V is TRBV10-2; 7 nucleotides match TRBD1. The input for sequencing was PBMCs, taken from a glioma patient whose treatment included an IDH1 peptide vaccine. The TCR comes from a man aged 25 to 45 with glioma. Written as DNA, the CDR3 is TGCGCCAGCCGTGTTGACAGGGAGAATCAGCCCCAGCATTTT. Amino acids: CASRVDRENQPQHF.